The subject of this entry is one TCR beta chain. This entry comes from a study of OX40 agonist ivuxolimab in advanced cancers. TCRdb keeps only in-frame clones here, not all; method: immunoSEQ multiplex PCR. The table shows tens of thousands of clones, with around 80% occurring only once. Germline loops: CDR1 SGHRS, CDR2 YFSETQ. Trimming cost V 1 base and J 2 bases; bases outside gene matches: 5. CDR3 size: 18 residues. V usage is TRBV5-1 and J usage is TRBJ2-2, with TRBD2 identical over 13 bases. The TCR originated in an adult with an advanced solid tumor such as melanoma, head and neck, liver or kidney cancer. Here the sequenced sample was CD4+ or CD8+ T cells sorted from blood, taken in a trial of the OX40 agonist ivuxolimab. DNA of the CDR3: TGCGCCAGCAGCTTGAAGGGACTAGCGGGGACTAACACCGGGGAGCTGTTTTTT. Its translation: CASSLKGLAGTNTGELFF.